This T cell receptor beta chain was obtained from a study of cytomegalovirus exposure and HLA in healthy donors. Germline-derived CDR1 and CDR2 are SEHNR and FQNEAQ (reference sequence). Trimming removed 3 bases from V and 7 bases from J, with 12 bases in between. This CDR3 contains 13 residues. In regard to this clone: What it binds is not known.

A multiplex PCR was run with 60 Vbeta primers and 13 Jbeta primers. Assay used: immunoSEQ multiplex PCR; TCRdb lists only in-frame clones, some missing. The table lists 150,000 or so clones, roughly 79% of them singletons. General observations from the study: In a later analysis, CMV-associated beta chains were mostly HLA-associated, it appeared. In a later analysis, an Asian-associated ancestry cluster reportedly showed fewer N-insertions than the approximately 670-donor mean.

The TCR sequence derives from a man aged 18 to 29 in good health and CMV-seronegative. The chain couples TRBV7-9 to TRBJ1-1; no definite D call. The sequencing input was PBMCs. The CDR3 region is CASSFDLSDEAFF. The DNA of the CDR3 is TGTGCCAGCAGCTTCGACCTAAGCGATGAAGCTTTCTTT.